A selection of T cell receptor beta chains follows, all from one sample in a study of identical twins. TCRdb called the 5' RACE reads again in MiXCR, with one record for every CDR3 protein. In the table there are around 510,000 distinct CDR3 sequences, 13% to 15% of which are singletons. The same sample was also used in a study of yellow fever vaccine responses in identical twins.

Material: CD4+ T cells sorted from blood. All receptors come from a woman aged 18-35 years in good health. Both conserved end residues are part of each CDR3. D genes are given only for firm matches. Part of the rows lack a size; the others show once, few, many or a class for expanded clones.

13 | TRBJ2-6 | . | TRBV29-1 | . | CSVVGAGANVLTF | TGCAGCGTAGTGGGGGCAGGGGCCAACGTCCTGACTTTC
18 | TRBJ2-3 | . | TRBV4-2 | TRBD2 | CASSQGVLAGGPGDTQYF | TGTGCCAGCAGCCAAGGAGTACTAGCGGGAGGCCCCGGGGATACGCAGTATTTT
14 | TRBJ2-7 | few | TRBV6-1 | . | CASSPGTRSYEQYF | TGTGCCAGCAGCCCCGGGACTCGCTCCTACGAGCAGTACTTC
14 | TRBJ2-1 | . | TRBV6-5 | . | CASSYERGENEQFF | TGTGCCAGCAGTTACGAACGGGGTGAGAATGAGCAGTTCTTC
14 | TRBJ2-5 | few | TRBV4-2 | . | CASSQSRGQETQYF | TGTGCCAGCAGCCAATCCAGGGGCCAAGAGACCCAGTACTTC
12 | TRBJ2-2 | few | TRBV30 | . | CAWSVHTGELFF | TGTGCCTGGAGTGTACACACCGGGGAGCTGTTTTTT
15 | TRBJ2-7 | few | TRBV28 | TRBD1 | CASSLGTGHSYEQYF | TGTGCCAGCAGTCTTGGGACAGGGCACTCCTACGAGCAGTACTTC
13 | TRBJ2-2 | . | TRBV10-3 | . | CAISGPNTGELFF | TGTGCCATCAGTGGTCCAAACACCGGGGAGCTGTTTTTT
17 | TRBJ2-4 | few | TRBV11-2 | . | CASSDVVTGLDKNIQYF | TGTGCCAGCAGCGACGTGGTGACAGGACTCGACAAAAACATTCAGTACTTC
12 | TRBJ2-7 | many | TRBV29-1 | TRBD1 | CSVGQGANEQYF | TGCAGCGTTGGACAGGGGGCTAACGAGCAGTACTTC
16 | TRBJ2-5 | many | TRBV6-5 | TRBD2 | CASSYTSGITQETQYF | TGTGCCAGCAGTTATACTAGCGGGATTACCCAAGAGACCCAGTACTTC
15 | TRBJ2-3 | few | TRBV6-5 | . | CASSYGGAGTDTQYF | TGTGCCAGCAGTTATGGCGGGGCGGGCACAGATACGCAGTATTTT
13 | TRBJ2-7 | many | TRBV29-1 | . | CSVDLQGSYEQYF | TGCAGCGTTGATCTACAGGGATCCTACGAGCAGTACTTC
12 | TRBJ1-5 | few | TRBV2 | . | CASTGPNQPQHF | TGTGCCAGCACGGGGCCCAATCAGCCCCAGCATTTT
14 | TRBJ2-2 | . | TRBV7-3 | . | CASSQSRVTGELFF | TGTGCCAGCAGCCAAAGCAGGGTTACCGGGGAGCTGTTTTTT
14 | TRBJ2-7 | . | TRBV11-2 | . | CASSLERVSYGQYF | TGTGCCAGCAGCCTAGAGAGGGTCTCCTACGGGCAGTACTTC
15 | TRBJ2-1 | few | TRBV12-5 | TRBD2 | CASAEGERGGTEQFF | TGTGCTAGTGCTGAAGGGGAGCGGGGGGGCACTGAGCAGTTCTTC
17 | TRBJ2-1 | few | TRBV2 | . | CASSGGGGSLSYNEQFF | TGTGCCAGCAGTGGGGGGGGCGGGAGTCTCTCCTACAATGAGCAGTTCTTC
15 | TRBJ2-1 | few | TRBV5-1 | TRBD2 | CASNRLAEKGNEQFF | TGCGCCAGCAACAGACTAGCGGAGAAGGGTAATGAGCAGTTCTTC
14 | TRBJ2-7 | . | TRBV25-1 | . | CASRDGGEGYEQYF | TGTGCCAGCAGGGATGGCGGGGAAGGCTACGAGCAGTACTTC
15 | TRBJ1-1 | . | TRBV7-8 | . | CASSLVEWGNTEAFF | TGTGCCAGCAGCTTAGTGGAGTGGGGGAACACTGAAGCTTTCTTT
11 | TRBJ2-7 | few | TRBV10-3 | . | CAISEFYEQYF | TGTGCCATCAGTGAGTTTTACGAGCAGTACTTC
16 | TRBJ2-5 | . | TRBV5-6 | . | CASSLEPPRMWETQYF | TGTGCCAGCAGCTTGGAACCGCCGAGGATGTGGGAGACCCAGTACTTC
14 | TRBJ2-7 | many | TRBV7-2 | . | CASTMWDRSYEQYF | TGTGCCAGCACAATGTGGGACCGATCCTACGAGCAGTACTTC
15 | TRBJ1-2 | . | TRBV12-3/TRBV12-4 | TRBD1 | CASSPRSGQGYGYTF | TGTGCCAGCAGTCCTCGATCGGGACAGGGCTATGGCTACACCTTC
12 | TRBJ2-1 | many | TRBV12-3/TRBV12-4 | . | CASSLGVNEQFF | TGTGCCAGCAGTTTGGGGGTCAATGAGCAGTTCTTC